This TCR beta chain was obtained from a study of cytomegalovirus exposure and HLA in healthy donors. The germline CDR1 and CDR2 sequences are SGHTA and FQGNSA. This CDR3 is 14 amino acids long. Trimming cost V 5 bases and J 2 bases, with 7 bases left between them. PCR was performed using 60 Vbeta and 13 Jbeta primers. Clones were sequenced by immunoSEQ multiplex PCR, and TCRdb holds only the in-frame ones, with some missing. The sample lists about 190,000 clones; 70% to 75% were seen once. The rearrangement links TRBV7-2 to TRBJ2-6; D gene unclear. This TCR derives from a man aged 25 to 40 in good health and CMV-seropositive. Sequencing was performed on PBMCs. The CDR3 loop is CASSPPAGANVLTF. CDR3 DNA sequence: TGTGCCAGCAGCCCCCCTGCTGGGGCCAACGTCCTGACTTTC.